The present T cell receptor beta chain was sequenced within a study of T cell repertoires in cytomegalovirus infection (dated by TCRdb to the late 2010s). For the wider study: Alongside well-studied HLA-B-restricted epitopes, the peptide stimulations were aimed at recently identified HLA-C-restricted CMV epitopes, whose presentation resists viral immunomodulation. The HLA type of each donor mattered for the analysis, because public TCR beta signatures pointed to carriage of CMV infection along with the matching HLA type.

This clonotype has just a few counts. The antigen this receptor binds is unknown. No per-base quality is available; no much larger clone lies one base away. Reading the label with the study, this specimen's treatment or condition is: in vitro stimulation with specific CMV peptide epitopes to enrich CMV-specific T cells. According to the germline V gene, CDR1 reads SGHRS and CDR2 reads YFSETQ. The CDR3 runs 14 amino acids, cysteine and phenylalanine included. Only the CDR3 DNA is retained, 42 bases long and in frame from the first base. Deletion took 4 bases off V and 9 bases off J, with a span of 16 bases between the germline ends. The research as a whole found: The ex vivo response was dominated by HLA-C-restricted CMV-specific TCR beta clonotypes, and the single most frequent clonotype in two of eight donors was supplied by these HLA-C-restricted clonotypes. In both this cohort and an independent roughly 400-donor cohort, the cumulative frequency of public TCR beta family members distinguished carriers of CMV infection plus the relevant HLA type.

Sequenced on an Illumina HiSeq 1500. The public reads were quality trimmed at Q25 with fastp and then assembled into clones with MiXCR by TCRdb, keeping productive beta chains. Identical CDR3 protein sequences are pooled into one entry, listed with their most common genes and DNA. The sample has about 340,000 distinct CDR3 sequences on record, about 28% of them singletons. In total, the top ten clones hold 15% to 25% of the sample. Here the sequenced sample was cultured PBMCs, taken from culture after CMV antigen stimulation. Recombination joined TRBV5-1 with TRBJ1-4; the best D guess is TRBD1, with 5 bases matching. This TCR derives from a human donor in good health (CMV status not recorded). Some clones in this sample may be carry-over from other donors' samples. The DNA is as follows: TGCGCCAGCAGCCGGATAGGACACCCTCAAAAACTGTTTTTT. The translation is CASSRIGHPQKLFF.